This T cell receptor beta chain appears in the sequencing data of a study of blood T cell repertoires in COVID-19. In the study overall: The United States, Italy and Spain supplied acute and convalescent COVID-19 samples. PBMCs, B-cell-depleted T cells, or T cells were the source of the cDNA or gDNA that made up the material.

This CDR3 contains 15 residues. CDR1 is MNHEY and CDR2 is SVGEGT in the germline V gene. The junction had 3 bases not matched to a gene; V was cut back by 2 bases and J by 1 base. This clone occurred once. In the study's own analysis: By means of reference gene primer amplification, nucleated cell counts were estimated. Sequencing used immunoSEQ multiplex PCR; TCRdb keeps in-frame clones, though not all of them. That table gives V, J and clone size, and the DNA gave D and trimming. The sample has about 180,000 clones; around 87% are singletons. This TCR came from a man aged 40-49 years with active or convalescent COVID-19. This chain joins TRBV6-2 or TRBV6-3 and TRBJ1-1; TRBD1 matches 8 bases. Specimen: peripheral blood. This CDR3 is CASSYGQGANTEAFF. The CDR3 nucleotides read TGTGCCAGCAGTTACGGGCAGGGGGCGAACACTGAAGCTTTCTTT.